The 26 T cell receptor beta chains below come from one sample, sequenced in a study of T cell repertoires in cytomegalovirus infection. TCRdb processed the reads anew with MiXCR; each CDR3 protein has one entry. The table records fewer than 400,000 distinct CDR3 sequences, 15% to 20% of them present only once. The sample consisted of PBMCs. The origin of the receptors is a human donor in good health (CMV status not recorded). Some clones in this sample may be carry-over from other donors' samples.

This clonotype was observed a few times. This chain links TRBV19 with TRBJ1-5, with unresolved D. From germline, CDR1 is LNHDA and CDR2 SQIVND (reference sequence). This CDR3 contains 13 residues. Trimming shortened V by 3 bases and J by 7 bases, and 10 bases separated the two germline ends. CDR3 sequence reads: CASSIDFGQPQHF. The CDR3 DNA reads TGTGCCAGTAGTATTGACTTCGGGCAGCCCCAGCATTTT.

The rearrangement uses TRBV12-3 or TRBV12-4 and TRBJ1-1; the D is unclear. With 3 bases removed from V and 1 base from J, the gap between germline ends came to 12 bases. CDR3 size: 15 residues. CDR3 in amino acids: CASSLEEGGNTEAFF. CDR3 coding DNA: TGTGCCAGCAGTTTGGAGGAAGGAGGGAACACTGAAGCTTTCTTT.

This clonotype was counted between two and nine times. V is TRBV28 and J is TRBJ1-1; D ambiguous. The germline gives CDR1 MDHEN, CDR2 SYDVKM. The CDR3 is made up of 17 amino acids. DNA of the CDR3: TGTGCAACCCGGATCCTGTCCTGGCAGCTCATGAACACTGAAGCTTTCTTT. Residues: CATRILSWQLMNTEAFF. Variable domain in full (rest from reference TRBV28 and TRBJ1-1): DVKVTQSSRYLVKRTGEKVFLECVQDMDHENMFWYRQDPGLGLRLIYFSYDVKMKEKGDIPEGYSVSREKKERFSLILESASTNQTSMYLCATRILSWQLMNTEAFFGQGTRLTVV.

The V and J genes are TRBV7-2 and TRBJ2-7; D gene unclear. This CDR3 has 12 residues. Germline V lookup: CDR1 SGHTA, CDR2 FQGNSA. V was shortened by 3 bases and J by 4 bases, with 7 bases between the two germline ends. The DNA for the CDR3 is TGTGCCAGCAGCTTCCAATTTTACGAGCAGTACTTC. Its translation is CASSFQFYEQYF.

V gene TRBV7-2 combines with J gene TRBJ2-1; D might be TRBD2 (6 bases). V lost 5 bases to trimming and J lost 8 bases, with 19 bases between them. Germline CDR1 and CDR2: SGHTA and FQGNSA. This CDR3 region has 15 residues. The CDR3 here is CASSRDSLVSDEQFF. The CDR3 bases are TGTGCCAGCAGCCGGGACTCCCTTGTTTCCGATGAGCAGTTCTTC.

This clonotype showed up just a few times. The rearrangement links TRBV10-3 to TRBJ2-3; 7 positions match TRBD2. V shed 3 bases and J 5 bases; nucleotides not matched to a gene: 8. CDR1 is ENHRY, CDR2 SYGVKD, per germline. This CDR3 region has 15 residues. This CDR3 reads CAISDRPGGEDTQYF. Here the CDR3 DNA reads TGTGCCATCAGTGACCGACCGGGAGGAGAAGATACGCAGTATTTT.

There are many counts of this clonotype. The gene calls are TRBV19 and TRBJ1-1; D uncertain. This CDR3 contains 15 residues. Per germline, CDR1 LNHDA and CDR2 SQIVND (reference sequence). V shed 4 bases and J shed 1 base, with 13 bases lying between them. The CDR3 DNA sequence: TGTGCCAGTAGTAGCAGCGGTTTCGGGAACACTGAAGCTTTCTTT. Translating gives CASSSSGFGNTEAFF.

The table lists this clonotype with many counts. CDR3: CASIWTDGNEQFF. CDR3 in DNA: TGTGCCAGCATTTGGACAGACGGGAATGAGCAGTTCTTC. This sequence joins TRBV6-1 and TRBJ2-1; D might be TRBD1 (6 bases). With 7 bases removed from V and 7 bases from J, the gap between germline ends came to 14 bases. The CDR3 has 13 residues. Germline values: CDR1 MNHNS, CDR2 SASEGT.

The V gene is TRBV12-3 or TRBV12-4, the J gene TRBJ2-7; 7 bases agree with TRBD2. The CDR3 extends over 14 amino acids. The V and J ends lost 3 bases and 8 bases, in that order; junction bases with no gene match: 10. The CDR3 DNA sequence: TGTGCCAGCAGTTTTCGGGCTAGCGGTGACCAGCAGTACTTC. The encoded protein is CASSFRASGDQQYF.

Only a few counts were recorded for this clonotype. This sequence joins TRBV10-3 and TRBJ2-1; 8 bases are a match to TRBD2. The V segment lost 11 bases and the J segment 6 bases; nucleotides outside the gene matches: 12. The CDR3 totals 14 residues. The germline CDR1 and CDR2 sequences are ENHRY and SYGVKD. The chain's CDR3 is CAVTGTRGSNEQFF. The CDR3 region has the DNA TGTGCCGTCACCGGGACTAGGGGTAGCAATGAGCAGTTCTTC.

This clonotype was observed a few times. The J gene is TRBJ2-7, the V gene TRBV6-5; TRBD2 matches 7 bases. Per germline, CDR1 MNHEY and CDR2 SVGAGI. This CDR3 spans 14 amino acids. V was clipped by 7 bases and J by 5 bases; unmatched bases: 11. The CDR3 is CASTPLGRRDEQYF. As DNA, the CDR3 is TGTGCCAGCACCCCTCTCGGGAGGAGGGACGAGCAGTACTTC.

This clonotype was detected many times. The rearrangement links TRBV5-1 to TRBJ2-5; the match to TRBD2 covers 9 bases. CDR1 is SGHRS and CDR2 is YFSETQ in the germline V gene. The CDR3 loop spans 15 amino acids. Germline trimming cut 2 bases from V and 1 base from J; bases unmatched to any gene: 3. DNA for the CDR3: TGCGCCAGCAGCTTTAGCGGGAGTACCCAAGAGACCCAGTACTTC. It encodes CASSFSGSTQETQYF.

This clonotype came up a few times. DNA for the CDR3: TGTGCCAGCAGTCCCCTTTGGCTCCCGAGCACAGATACGCAGTATTTT. The encoded protein is CASSPLWLPSTDTQYF. This chain connects TRBV6-1 to TRBJ2-3; D is ambiguous. The CDR3 is 16 residues long. CDR1 is MNHNS, CDR2 SASEGT, per germline. The V and J ends lost 5 bases and 0 bases respectively, with 15 bases between them.

In this sample, this clonotype turned up many times. Here the CDR3 reads CASSFRTSYEQYF. CDR3 nucleotide sequence: TGTGCCAGCAGCTTCCGGACTAGTTACGAGCAGTACTTC. The chain is built from TRBV7-2 and TRBJ2-7; 7 bases match TRBD2. There are 13 residues in the CDR3. The junction had 3 bases not matched to a gene; V was cut back by 3 bases and J by 4 bases. Germline V CDR1 and CDR2: SGHTA, FQGNSA.

The chain uses TRBV2 and TRBJ1-5; the D is unclear. Germline V gene lookup returns CDR1 SNHLY and CDR2 FYNNEI. This CDR3 contains 14 residues. With 4 bases removed from V and 4 bases from J, the gap between germline ends came to 11 bases. DNA for the CDR3: TGTGCCAGCAGTGTTTTGTCAGAAAATCAGCCCCAGCATTTT. It specifies CASSVLSENQPQHF.

V usage is TRBV18 and J usage is TRBJ2-1, with 10 bases lining up with TRBD2. Unmatched junction bases numbered 8, after V lost 3 bases and J lost 3 bases. Looked up from germline, CDR1 is KGHSH and CDR2 is LQKENI. The CDR3 has 17 amino acids. DNA of the CDR3: TGTGCCAGCTCACCCCTCTTAGCGGGGGGTAACTACAATGAGCAGTTCTTC. It yields the protein CASSPLLAGGNYNEQFF.

This clonotype has a count of ten or more. The chain combines TRBV20-1 with TRBJ2-1; D not certain. CDR1 and CDR2 (germline): DFQATT, SNEGSKA (reference sequence). The CDR3 consists of 17 residues. The V and J ends lost 3 bases and 6 bases respectively, with 24 bases between them. The CDR3 nucleotides are TGCAGTGCTAGCCCCCTTGCCGGTAATCGAATCGGCAATGAGCAGTTCTTC. It yields the protein CSASPLAGNRIGNEQFF.

This clonotype was seen many times. V is TRBV4-2 and J is TRBJ1-3, with TRBD1 matching over 7 bases. Germline V lookup: CDR1 LGHNA, CDR2 YNFKEQ. V gave up 4 bases and J gave up 4 bases; unmatched junction bases: 7. This CDR3 has 15 residues. DNA of the CDR3: TGTGCCAGCAGCCGGGGACAGCCAGTGGGAAACACCATATATTTT. Translating gives CASSRGQPVGNTIYF.

This clonotype was seen only a few times. The chain is built from TRBV20-1 and TRBJ1-4; TRBD1 matches at 7 bases. Germline V gene data show CDR1 as DFQATT and CDR2 as SNEGSKA (reference sequence). This CDR3 comprises 13 residues. Losses at the gene ends were 7 bases for V and 4 bases for J; bases not matched to a gene: 6. The DNA for the CDR3 is TGCAGTGTTCCGGACAGGATTAATGAAAAACTGTTTTTT. Its translation: CSVPDRINEKLFF.

This clonotype was seen a handful of times. The CDR3, as DNA: TGTGCCAGCAGCACCCAGCGGGACGACGAGCAGTACTTC. Translating it yields CASSTQRDDEQYF. The chain is built from TRBV7-2 and TRBJ2-7; 7 nucleotides line up with TRBD2. The J segment lost 5 bases and the V segment lost 5 bases, leaving 6 bases of the junction unmatched. Germline values: CDR1 SGHTA, CDR2 FQGNSA. This CDR3 comprises 13 residues.

This clonotype was picked up many times. V and J are TRBV7-2 and TRBJ1-1; D call uncertain. CDR3 length: 16 amino acids. V was trimmed by 2 bases and J by 2 bases, leaving 15 bases between them. The germline V gene has CDR1 SGHTA and CDR2 FQGNSA. CDR3 region: CASSLFVTPQNTEAFF. CDR3 bases: TGTGCCAGCAGCTTATTCGTAACCCCCCAAAACACTGAAGCTTTCTTT.

This clonotype was detected only a few times. This chain links TRBV29-1 with TRBJ1-6; no reliable D call. Germline lookup yields CDR1 SQVTM and CDR2 ANQGSEA. V was trimmed by 5 bases and J by 9 bases, leaving 8 bases between them. The CDR3 extends over 11 amino acids. Written as DNA, the CDR3 is TGCAGCGTTACGTCACGTTCACCCCTCCACTTT. The encoded protein is CSVTSRSPLHF.

The chain has TRBV2 and TRBJ1-5; D unclear. The CDR3 runs 14 residues. Trimming shortened V by 3 bases and J by 0 bases, and 6 bases separated the two germline ends. The germline V gene has CDR1 SNHLY and CDR2 FYNNEI. CDR3 region: CASSDWNSNQPQHF. The CDR3 bases are TGTGCCAGCAGTGATTGGAATAGCAATCAGCCCCAGCATTTT.

Ten or more counts support this clonotype. The chain employs TRBV7-9 and TRBJ2-5; tentatively, D is TRBD1 (6 bases). Looked up from germline, CDR1 is SEHNR and CDR2 is FQNEAQ (reference sequence). The CDR3 totals 14 residues. Trimming shortened V by 1 base and J by 7 bases, and 13 bases separated the two germline ends. CDR3 in amino acids: CASSLGGGAGTQYF. The CDR3, as DNA: TGTGCCAGCAGCTTAGGTGGGGGCGCTGGGACCCAGTACTTC.

This clonotype was recorded at least ten times. The chain joins TRBV7-2 to TRBJ2-5; 8 nucleotides match TRBD2. The germline V gene encodes CDR1 SGHTA and CDR2 FQGNSA. This CDR3 is 16 amino acids long. Trimming removed 0 bases from V and 1 base from J; junction bases left unmatched: 4. Here the CDR3 DNA reads TGTGCCAGCAGCTTAGCCGCGACTAGCGTCCAAGAGACCCAGTACTTC. Its protein is CASSLAATSVQETQYF.

This clonotype was detected ten times or more. J is TRBJ2-1 and V is TRBV7-6; 9 positions match TRBD2. Trimming took 5 bases from V and 5 from J; bases not matched to a gene: 10. The germline V gene encodes CDR1 SGHVS and CDR2 FNYEAQ. This CDR3 region has 16 residues. The CDR3 nucleotides read TGTGCCAGCAGCCCCTTCGGGACTAGCAGGAACAATGAGCAGTTCTTC. It translates to CASSPFGTSRNNEQFF.